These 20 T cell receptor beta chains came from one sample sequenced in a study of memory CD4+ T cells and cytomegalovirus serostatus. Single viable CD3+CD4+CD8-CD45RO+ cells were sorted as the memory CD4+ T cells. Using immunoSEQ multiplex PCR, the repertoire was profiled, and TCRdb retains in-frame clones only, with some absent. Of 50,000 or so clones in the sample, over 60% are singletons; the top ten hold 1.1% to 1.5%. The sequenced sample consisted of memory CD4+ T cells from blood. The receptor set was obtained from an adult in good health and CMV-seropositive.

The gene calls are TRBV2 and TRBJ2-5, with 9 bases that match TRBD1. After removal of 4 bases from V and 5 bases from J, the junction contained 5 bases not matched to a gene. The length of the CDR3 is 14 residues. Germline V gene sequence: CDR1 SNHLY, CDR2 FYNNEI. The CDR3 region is CASSGDRDVETQYF. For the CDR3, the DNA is TGTGCCAGCAGTGGGGACAGGGATGTTGAGACCCAGTACTTC.

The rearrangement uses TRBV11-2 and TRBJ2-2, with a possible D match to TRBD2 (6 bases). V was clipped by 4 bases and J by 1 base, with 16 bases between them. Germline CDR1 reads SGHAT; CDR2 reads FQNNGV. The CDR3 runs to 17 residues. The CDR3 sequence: CASSSLRAGMNTGELFF. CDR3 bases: TGTGCCAGCAGCTCCCTAAGGGCGGGGATGAACACCGGGGAGCTGTTTTTT.

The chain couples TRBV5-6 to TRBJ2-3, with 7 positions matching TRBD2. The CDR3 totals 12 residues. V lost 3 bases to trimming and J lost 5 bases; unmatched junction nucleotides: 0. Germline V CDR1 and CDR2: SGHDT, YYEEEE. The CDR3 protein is CASSSGGDTQYF. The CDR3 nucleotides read TGTGCCAGCAGCTCGGGGGGAGATACGCAGTATTTT.

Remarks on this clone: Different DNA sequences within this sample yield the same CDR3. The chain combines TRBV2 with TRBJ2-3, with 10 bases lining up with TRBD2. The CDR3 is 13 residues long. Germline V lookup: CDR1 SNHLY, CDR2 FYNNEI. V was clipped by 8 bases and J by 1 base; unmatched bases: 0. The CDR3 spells CASGLAGTDTQYF. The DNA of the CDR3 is TGTGCCAGCGGACTAGCGGGCACAGATACGCAGTATTTT.

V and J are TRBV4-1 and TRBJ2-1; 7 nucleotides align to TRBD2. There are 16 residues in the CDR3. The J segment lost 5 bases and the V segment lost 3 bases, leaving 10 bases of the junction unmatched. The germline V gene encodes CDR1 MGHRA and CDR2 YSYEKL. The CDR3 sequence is CASSQYRDYSNNEQFF. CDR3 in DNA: TGCGCCAGCAGCCAGTACCGGGACTACTCAAACAATGAGCAGTTCTTC.

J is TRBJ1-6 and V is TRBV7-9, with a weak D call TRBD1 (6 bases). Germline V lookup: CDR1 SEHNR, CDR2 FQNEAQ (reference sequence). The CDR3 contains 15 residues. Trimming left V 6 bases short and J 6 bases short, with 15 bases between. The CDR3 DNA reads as TGTGCCAGCAGTGTTGAAGGACAGAGTAATTCACCCCTCCACTTT. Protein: CASSVEGQSNSPLHF.

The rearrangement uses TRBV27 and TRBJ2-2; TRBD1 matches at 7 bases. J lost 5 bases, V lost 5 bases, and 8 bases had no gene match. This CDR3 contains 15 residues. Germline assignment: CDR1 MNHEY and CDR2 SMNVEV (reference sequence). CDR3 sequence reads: CASSATGLGTGELFF. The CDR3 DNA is TGTGCCAGCAGTGCGACAGGGTTGGGGACCGGGGAGCTGTTTTTT.

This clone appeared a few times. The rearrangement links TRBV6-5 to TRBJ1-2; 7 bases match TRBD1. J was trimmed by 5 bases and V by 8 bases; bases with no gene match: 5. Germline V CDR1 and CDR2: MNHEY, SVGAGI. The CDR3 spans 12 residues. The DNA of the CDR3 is TGTGCCAGCGCTTCAGGGGGGTATGGCTACACCTTC. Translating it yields CASASGGYGYTF.

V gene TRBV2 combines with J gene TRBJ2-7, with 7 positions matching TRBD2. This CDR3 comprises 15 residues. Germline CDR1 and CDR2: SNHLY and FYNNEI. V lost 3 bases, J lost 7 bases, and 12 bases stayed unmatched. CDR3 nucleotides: TGTGCCAGCAGTGAGGCTAGCGGAGGACCTTGGGAGCAGTACTTC. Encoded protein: CASSEASGGPWEQYF.

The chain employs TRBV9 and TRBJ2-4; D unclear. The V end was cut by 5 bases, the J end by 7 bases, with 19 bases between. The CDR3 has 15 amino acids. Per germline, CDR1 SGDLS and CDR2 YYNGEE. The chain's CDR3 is CASSATDLQRNIQYF. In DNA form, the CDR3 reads TGTGCCAGCAGTGCAACCGACTTGCAGAGGAACATTCAGTACTTC.

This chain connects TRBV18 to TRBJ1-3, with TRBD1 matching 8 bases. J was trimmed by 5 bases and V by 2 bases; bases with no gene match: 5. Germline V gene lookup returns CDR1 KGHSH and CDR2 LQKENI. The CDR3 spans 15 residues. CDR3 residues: CASSPTTGGRNTIYF. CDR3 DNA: TGTGCCAGCTCACCAACCACAGGGGGGCGAAACACCATATATTTT.

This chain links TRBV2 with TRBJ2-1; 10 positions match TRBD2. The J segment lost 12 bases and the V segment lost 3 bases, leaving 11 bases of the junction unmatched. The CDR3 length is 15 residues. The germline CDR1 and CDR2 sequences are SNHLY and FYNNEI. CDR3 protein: CASSDSSGRVGVQFF. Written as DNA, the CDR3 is TGTGCCAGCAGTGATTCGAGCGGGAGGGTCGGGGTGCAGTTCTTC.

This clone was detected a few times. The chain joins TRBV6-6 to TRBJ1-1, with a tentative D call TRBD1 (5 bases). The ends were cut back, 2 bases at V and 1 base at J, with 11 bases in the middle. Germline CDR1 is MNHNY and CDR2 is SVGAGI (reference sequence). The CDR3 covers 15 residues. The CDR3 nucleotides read TGTGCCAGCAGTTACGGGCAGGGCTCGAACACTGAAGCTTTCTTT. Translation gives CASSYGQGSNTEAFF.

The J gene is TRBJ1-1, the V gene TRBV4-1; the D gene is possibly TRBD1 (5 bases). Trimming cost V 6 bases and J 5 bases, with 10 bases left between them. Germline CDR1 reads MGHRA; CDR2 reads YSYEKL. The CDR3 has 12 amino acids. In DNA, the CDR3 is TGCGCCAGCAGTAGACCAGGGACTGAAGCTTTCTTT. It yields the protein CASSRPGTEAFF.

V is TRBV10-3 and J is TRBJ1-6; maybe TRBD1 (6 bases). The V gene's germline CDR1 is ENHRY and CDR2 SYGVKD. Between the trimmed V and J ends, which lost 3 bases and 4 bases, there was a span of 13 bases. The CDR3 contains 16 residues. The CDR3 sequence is CAISDPGAPYNSPLHF. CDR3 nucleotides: TGTGCCATCAGTGACCCAGGGGCACCTTATAATTCACCCCTCCACTTT.

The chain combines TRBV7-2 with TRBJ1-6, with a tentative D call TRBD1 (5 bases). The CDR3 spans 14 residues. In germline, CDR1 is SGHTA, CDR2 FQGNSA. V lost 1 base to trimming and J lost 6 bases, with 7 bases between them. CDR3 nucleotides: TGTGCCAGCAGCTTAGTACAGGCTAATTCACCCCTCCACTTT. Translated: CASSLVQANSPLHF.

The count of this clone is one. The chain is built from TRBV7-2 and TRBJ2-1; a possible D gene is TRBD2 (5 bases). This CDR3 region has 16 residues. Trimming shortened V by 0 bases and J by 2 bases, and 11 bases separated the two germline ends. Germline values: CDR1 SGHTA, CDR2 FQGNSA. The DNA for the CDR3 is TGTGCCAGCAGCTTAGCGAGGGCTCCTCCCTACAATGAGCAGTTCTTC. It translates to CASSLARAPPYNEQFF.

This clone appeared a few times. CDR3 residues: CASSQDQKGGGAGETQYF. The CDR3 DNA reads as TGTGCCAGCAGCCAAGATCAGAAGGGCGGGGGGGCCGGAGAGACCCAGTACTTC. The genes are TRBV4-2 and TRBJ2-5; 9 nucleotides match TRBD2. Losses at the gene ends were 0 bases for V and 4 bases for J; bases not matched to a gene: 12. The CDR3 extends over 18 amino acids. Germline CDR1 LGHNA, CDR2 YNFKEQ.

CDR3 protein: CASSLAGGHRGEKLFF. The CDR3 bases are TGTGCCAGCAGCTTGGCAGGGGGACACAGGGGCGAAAAACTGTTTTTT. The chain couples TRBV5-6 to TRBJ1-4; TRBD1 aligns across 7 bases. Trimming took 0 bases from V and 8 from J; bases not matched to a gene: 10. Germline V gene sequence: CDR1 SGHDT, CDR2 YYEEEE. The CDR3 runs 16 residues. Together with reference TRBV5-6 and TRBJ1-4, the CDR3 gives the full variable domain: DAGVTQSPTHLIKTRGQQVTLRCSPKSGHDTVSWYQQALGQGPQFIFQYYEEEERQRGNFPDRFSGHQFPNYSSELNVNALLLGDSALYLCASSLAGGHRGEKLFFGSGTQLSVL.

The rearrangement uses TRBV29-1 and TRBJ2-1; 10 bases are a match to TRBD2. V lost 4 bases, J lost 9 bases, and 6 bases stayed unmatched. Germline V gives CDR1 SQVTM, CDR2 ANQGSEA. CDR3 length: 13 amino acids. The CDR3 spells CSVALAGVGEQFF. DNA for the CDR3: TGCAGCGTTGCCCTAGCGGGGGTGGGTGAGCAGTTCTTC.